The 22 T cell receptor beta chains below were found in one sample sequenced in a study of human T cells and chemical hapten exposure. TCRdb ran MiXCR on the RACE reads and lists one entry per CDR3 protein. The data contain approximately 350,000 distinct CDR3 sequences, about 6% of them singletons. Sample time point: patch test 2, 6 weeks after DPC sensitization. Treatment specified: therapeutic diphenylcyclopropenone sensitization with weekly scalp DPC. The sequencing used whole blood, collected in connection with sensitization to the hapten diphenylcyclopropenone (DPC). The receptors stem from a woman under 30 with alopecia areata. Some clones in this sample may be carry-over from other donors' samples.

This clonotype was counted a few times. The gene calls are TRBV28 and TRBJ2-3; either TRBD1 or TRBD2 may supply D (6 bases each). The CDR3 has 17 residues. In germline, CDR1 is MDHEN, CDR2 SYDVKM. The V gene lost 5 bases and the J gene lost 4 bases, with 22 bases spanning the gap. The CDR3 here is CASSRPTGRPSPDTQYF. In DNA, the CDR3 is TGTGCCAGCAGTCGTCCAACAGGGAGGCCTAGCCCAGATACGCAGTATTTT.

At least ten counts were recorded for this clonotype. The CDR3 DNA reads TGTGCCAGCAGCTGGAGACTAGCGGGGAGCACAGATACGCAGTATTTT. Protein: CASSWRLAGSTDTQYF. V is TRBV7-2 and J is TRBJ2-3; 11 bases are shared with TRBD2. The CDR3 loop spans 16 amino acids. Germline V lookup: CDR1 SGHTA, CDR2 FQGNSA. V lost 4 bases and J lost 0; bases outside the gene matches: 3. The full variable domain, rest sourced from reference TRBV7-2 and TRBJ2-3, is GAGVSQSPSNKVTEKGKDVELRCDPISGHTALYWYRQSLGQGLEFLIYFQGNSAPDKSGLPSDRFSAERTGGSVSTLTIQRTQQEDSAVYLCASSWRLAGSTDTQYFGPGTRLTVL.

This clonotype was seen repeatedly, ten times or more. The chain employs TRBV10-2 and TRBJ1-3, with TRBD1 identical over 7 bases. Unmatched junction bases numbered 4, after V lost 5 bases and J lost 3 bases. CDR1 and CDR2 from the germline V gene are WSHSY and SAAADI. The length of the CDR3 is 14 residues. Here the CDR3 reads CASSRGLDGNTIYF. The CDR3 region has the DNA TGCGCCAGCAGTAGGGGGCTGGATGGAAACACCATATATTTT.

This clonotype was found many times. The CDR3 nucleotides read TGTGCCAGCAGCTCGCTCTTGGACAGTTTCGATTCACCCCTCCACTTT. Amino acids: CASSSLLDSFDSPLHF. The chain carries TRBV7-8 and TRBJ1-6, with a possible D match to TRBD1 (6 bases). The CDR3 covers 16 residues. CDR1 is SGHVS and CDR2 is FQNEAQ in the germline V gene. Between the trimmed V and J ends, which lost 4 bases and 8 bases, there was a span of 18 bases.

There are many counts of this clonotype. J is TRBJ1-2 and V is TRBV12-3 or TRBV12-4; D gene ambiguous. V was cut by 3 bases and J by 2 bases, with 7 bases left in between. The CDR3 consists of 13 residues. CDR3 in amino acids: CASSFGRNYGYTF. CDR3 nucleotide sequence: TGTGCCAGCAGTTTTGGACGGAACTATGGCTACACCTTC.

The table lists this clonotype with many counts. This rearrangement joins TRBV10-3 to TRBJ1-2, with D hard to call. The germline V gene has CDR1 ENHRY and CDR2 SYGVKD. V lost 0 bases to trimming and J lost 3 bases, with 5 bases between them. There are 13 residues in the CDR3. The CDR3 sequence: CAISESTHYGYTF. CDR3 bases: TGTGCCATCAGTGAGTCCACCCACTATGGCTACACCTTC.

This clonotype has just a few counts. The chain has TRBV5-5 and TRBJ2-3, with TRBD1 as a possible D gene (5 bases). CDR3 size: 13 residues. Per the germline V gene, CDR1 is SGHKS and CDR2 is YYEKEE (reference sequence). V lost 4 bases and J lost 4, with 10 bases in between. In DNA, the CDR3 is TGTGCCAGCAGCGGTGACAGACCAGATACGCAGTATTTT. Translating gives CASSGDRPDTQYF.

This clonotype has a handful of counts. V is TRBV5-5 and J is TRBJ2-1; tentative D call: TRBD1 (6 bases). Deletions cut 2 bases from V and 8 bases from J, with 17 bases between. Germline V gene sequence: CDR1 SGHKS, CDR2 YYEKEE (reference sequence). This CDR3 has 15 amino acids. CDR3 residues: CASSFVQGVYYEQFF. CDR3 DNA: TGTGCCAGCAGCTTCGTACAGGGTGTTTATTATGAGCAGTTCTTC. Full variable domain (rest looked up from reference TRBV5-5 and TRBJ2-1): DAGVTQSPTHLIKTRGQQVTLRCSPISGHKSVSWYQQVLGQGPQFIFQYYEKEERGRGNFPDRFSARQFPNYSSELNVNALLLGDSALYLCASSFVQGVYYEQFFGPGTRLTVL.

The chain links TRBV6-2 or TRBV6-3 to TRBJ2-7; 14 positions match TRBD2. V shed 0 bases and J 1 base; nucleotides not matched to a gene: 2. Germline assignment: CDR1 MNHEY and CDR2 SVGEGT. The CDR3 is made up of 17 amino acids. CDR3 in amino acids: CASSYSRTSGGSYEQYF. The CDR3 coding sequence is TGTGCCAGCAGTTACTCCCGGACTAGCGGGGGGTCCTACGAGCAGTACTTC.

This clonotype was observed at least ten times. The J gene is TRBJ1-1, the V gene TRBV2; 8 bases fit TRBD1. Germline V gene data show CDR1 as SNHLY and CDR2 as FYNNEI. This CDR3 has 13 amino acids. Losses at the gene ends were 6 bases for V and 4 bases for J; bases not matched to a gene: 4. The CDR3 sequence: CASRGQAGTEAFF. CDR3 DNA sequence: TGTGCCAGCAGGGGACAGGCCGGCACTGAAGCTTTCTTT. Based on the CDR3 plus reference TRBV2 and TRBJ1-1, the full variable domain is EPEVTQTPSHQVTQMGQEVILRCVPISNHLYFYWYRQILGQKVEFLVSFYNNEISEKSEIFDDQFSVERPDGSNFTLKIRSTKLEDSAMYFCASRGQAGTEAFFGQGTRLTVV.

The CDR3 reads CASSPDRGWNEQFF. CDR3 in DNA: TGTGCCAGCAGTCCCGACAGGGGATGGAATGAGCAGTTCTTC. The gene calls are TRBV27 and TRBJ2-1; the match to TRBD1 covers 8 bases. Germline V lookup: CDR1 MNHEY, CDR2 SMNVEV (reference sequence). V lost 5 bases and J lost 7; bases outside the gene matches: 7. This CDR3 contains 14 residues.

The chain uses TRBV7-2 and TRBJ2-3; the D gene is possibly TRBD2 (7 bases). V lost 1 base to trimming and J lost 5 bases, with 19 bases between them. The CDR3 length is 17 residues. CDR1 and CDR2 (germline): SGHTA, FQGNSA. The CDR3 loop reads CASSLGMAGGRGDTQYF. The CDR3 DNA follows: TGTGCCAGCAGCTTAGGCATGGCCGGGGGGCGGGGAGATACGCAGTATTTT.

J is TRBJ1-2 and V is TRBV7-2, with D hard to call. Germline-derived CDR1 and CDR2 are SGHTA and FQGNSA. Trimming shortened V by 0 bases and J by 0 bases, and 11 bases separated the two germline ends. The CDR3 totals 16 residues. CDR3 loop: CASSLALVPPNYGYTF. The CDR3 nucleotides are TGTGCCAGCAGCTTAGCGCTAGTGCCCCCTAACTATGGCTACACCTTC.

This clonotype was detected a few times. CDR3 region: CSATTYNEQFF. CDR3 bases: TGCAGCGCGACTACCTACAATGAGCAGTTCTTC. The V call is TRBV29-1, the J call TRBJ2-1; weak D call: TRBD2 (5 bases). Trimming took off 7 bases at V and 2 bases at J, with 6 bases between the two ends. Germline V gene sequence: CDR1 SQVTM, CDR2 ANQGSEA. CDR3 size: 11 residues.

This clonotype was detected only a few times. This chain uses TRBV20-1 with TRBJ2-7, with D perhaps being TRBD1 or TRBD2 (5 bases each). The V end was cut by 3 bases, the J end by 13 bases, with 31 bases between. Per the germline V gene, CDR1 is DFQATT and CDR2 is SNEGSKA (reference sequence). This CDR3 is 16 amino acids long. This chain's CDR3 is CSASPLGVSSANGLYF. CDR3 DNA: TGCAGTGCTAGTCCTCTGGGGGTCTCGTCAGCCAATGGACTTTACTTC.

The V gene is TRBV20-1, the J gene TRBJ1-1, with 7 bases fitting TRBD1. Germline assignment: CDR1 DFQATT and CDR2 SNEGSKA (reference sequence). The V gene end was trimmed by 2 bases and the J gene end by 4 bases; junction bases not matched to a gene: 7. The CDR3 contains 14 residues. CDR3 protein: CSARRSTGSTEAFF. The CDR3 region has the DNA TGCAGTGCTAGACGATCGACAGGGTCCACTGAAGCTTTCTTT.

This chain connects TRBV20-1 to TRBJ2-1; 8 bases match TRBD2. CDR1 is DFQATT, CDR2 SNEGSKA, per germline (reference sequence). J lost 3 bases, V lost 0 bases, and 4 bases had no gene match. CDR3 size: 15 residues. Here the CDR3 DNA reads TGCAGTGCTAGAGATCTGCGGGGGGTCTACAATGAGCAGTTCTTC. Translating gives CSARDLRGVYNEQFF.

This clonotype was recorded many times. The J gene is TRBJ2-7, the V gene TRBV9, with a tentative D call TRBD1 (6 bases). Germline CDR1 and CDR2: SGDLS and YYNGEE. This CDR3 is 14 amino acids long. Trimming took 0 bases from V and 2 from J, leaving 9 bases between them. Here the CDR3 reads CASSVAQGTYEQYF. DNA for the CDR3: TGTGCCAGCAGCGTAGCACAGGGAACCTACGAGCAGTACTTC.

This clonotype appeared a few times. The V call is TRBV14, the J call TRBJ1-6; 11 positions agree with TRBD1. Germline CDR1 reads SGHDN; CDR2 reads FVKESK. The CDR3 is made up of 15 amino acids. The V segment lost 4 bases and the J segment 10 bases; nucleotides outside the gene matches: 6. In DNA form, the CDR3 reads TGTGCCAGCAGCCTAAGTGGGACAGGGGGATCACCCCTCCACTTT. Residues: CASSLSGTGGSPLHF.

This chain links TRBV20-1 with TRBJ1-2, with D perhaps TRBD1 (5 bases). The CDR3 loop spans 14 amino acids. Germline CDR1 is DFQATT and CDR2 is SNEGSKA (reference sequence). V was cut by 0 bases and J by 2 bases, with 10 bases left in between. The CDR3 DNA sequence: TGCAGTGCTAGAGACAGGGTCGGAAACTATGGCTACACCTTC. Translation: CSARDRVGNYGYTF.

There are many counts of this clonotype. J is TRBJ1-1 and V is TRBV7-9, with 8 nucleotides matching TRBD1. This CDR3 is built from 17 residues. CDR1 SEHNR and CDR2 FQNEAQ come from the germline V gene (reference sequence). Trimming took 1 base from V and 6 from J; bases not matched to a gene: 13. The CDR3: CASSLEWAGQGGAEAFF. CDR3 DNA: TGTGCCAGCAGCTTAGAATGGGCTGGACAGGGAGGCGCTGAAGCTTTCTTT.

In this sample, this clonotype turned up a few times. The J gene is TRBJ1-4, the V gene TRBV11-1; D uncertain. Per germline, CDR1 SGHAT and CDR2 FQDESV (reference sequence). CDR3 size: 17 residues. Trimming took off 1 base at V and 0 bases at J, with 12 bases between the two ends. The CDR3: CASSLGAGGATNEKLFF. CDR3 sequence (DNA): TGTGCCAGCAGCTTAGGAGCGGGAGGAGCAACTAATGAAAAACTGTTTTTT.